The rows below give T cell receptor beta chains drawn from one sample of a study of monozygotic twins with inflammatory bowel disease. TCRdb re-analyzed the 5' RACE reads; it lists each CDR3 protein once, without DNA. The record lists some 160,000 distinct CDR3 sequences, of which the ten most abundant hold 7.4%. Sequenced: blood. The receptors originated from a human donor with ulcerative colitis or Crohn's disease, or a healthy co-twin of an affected twin (not recorded which). CDR3s include the opening cysteine and the closing phenylalanine or tryptophan.

V: TRBV30; J: TRBJ1-4; CDR3: CAWGTQGVDEKLFF
V: TRBV9; J: TRBJ2-1; CDR3: CASSGAVGAYNEQFF
V: TRBV6-5; J: TRBJ1-6; CDR3: CASSYSGTGAIRGPLHF
V: TRBV12-3/TRBV12-4; J: TRBJ2-5; CDR3: CASRGGETETQYF
V: TRBV20-1; J: TRBJ1-6; CDR3: CSASEGGTNSPLHF
V: TRBV11-2; J: TRBJ2-2; CDR3: CASSSSPRGRGGELFF
V: TRBV5-1; J: TRBJ2-6; CDR3: CASSLAPGGLAGANVLTF
V: TRBV5-1; J: TRBJ1-4; CDR3: CASSLRGFSGTNEKLFF
V: TRBV27; J: TRBJ1-1; CDR3: CASSLSKAPTGREAFF
V: TRBV21-1; J: TRBJ2-7; CDR3: CASSKGRFVYEQYF
V: TRBV6-2/TRBV6-3; J: TRBJ2-1; CDR3: CASKQDRLAGNEQFF
V: TRBV19; J: TRBJ1-2; CDR3: CASRPGTVNYGYTF
V: TRBV4-3; J: TRBJ2-1; CDR3: CASSRTAGYNEQFF
V: TRBV7-2; J: TRBJ2-7; CDR3: CASSPGTVAYEQYF
V: TRBV20-1; J: TRBJ2-1; CDR3: CSARELAGESYNEQFF
V: TRBV29-1; J: TRBJ1-1; CDR3: CSVSRGNRVATEAFF
V: TRBV20-1; J: TRBJ2-5; CDR3: CSEYGSDLETQYF
V: TRBV7-9; J: TRBJ2-1; CDR3: CASRWMTSGFDEQFF
V: TRBV5-4; J: TRBJ1-6; CDR3: CASSLDGGAPSPLHF
V: TRBV5-6; J: TRBJ1-2; CDR3: CASREDSQNYGYTF
V: TRBV11-2; J: TRBJ2-2; CDR3: CASSPIGTSGGYSGELFF
V: TRBV12-3/TRBV12-4; J: TRBJ1-5; CDR3: CASSLGAHRQPQHF
V: TRBV20-1; J: TRBJ1-5; CDR3: CSATDSLHSNQPQHF
V: TRBV4-1; J: TRBJ2-7; CDR3: CASSLDMALEQYF
V: TRBV20-1; J: TRBJ1-5; CDR3: CSARDKIRDRYNQPQHF
V: TRBV7-2; J: TRBJ1-1; CDR3: CASSLEVRRTEAFF
V: TRBV7-2; J: TRBJ1-4; CDR3: CASSPQWGRGGEKLFF
V: TRBV9; J: TRBJ2-6; CDR3: CASSVEGSGANVLTF
V: TRBV2; J: TRBJ2-4; CDR3: CASARAGQAKNIQYF
V: TRBV27; J: TRBJ2-3; CDR3: CASSFLGTDTQNF
V: TRBV7-2; J: TRBJ2-1; CDR3: CASSSETGYHEQFF
V: TRBV20-1; J: TRBJ1-3; CDR3: CSARDSGFSGNTIYF
V: TRBV6-2/TRBV6-3; J: TRBJ1-2; CDR3: CASRAASGGYTF
V: TRBV9; J: TRBJ2-5; CDR3: CASSVDPGLVAETQYF
V: TRBV19; J: TRBJ2-1; CDR3: CASSIVQGNEQFF
V: TRBV30; J: TRBJ2-2; CDR3: CACAGGPAGELFF
V: TRBV6-1; J: TRBJ1-5; CDR3: CASRIGRNSNQPQHF
V: TRBV20-1; J: TRBJ2-2; CDR3: CSAENRVTGELFF
V: TRBV28; J: TRBJ1-2; CDR3: CASSLTFPSLYGYTF
V: TRBV12-3/TRBV12-4; J: TRBJ1-2; CDR3: CASSFALGQNYGYTF
V: TRBV4-1; J: TRBJ2-7; CDR3: CASSPGNRDRDYEQYF
V: TRBV9; J: TRBJ2-2; CDR3: CASSPRMGQGGYTGELFF
V: TRBV27; J: TRBJ2-1; CDR3: CASSGGTKNEQFF
V: TRBV20-1; J: TRBJ1-1; CDR3: CSASPLDRATEAFF
V: TRBV7-9; J: TRBJ2-2; CDR3: CASSLTAFTGELFF
V: TRBV6-1; J: TRBJ2-1; CDR3: CASTYQGRLTYNEQFF
V: TRBV27; J: TRBJ2-3; CDR3: CASSFMGAGDTQYF
V: TRBV7-6; J: TRBJ2-5; CDR3: CASSPGGSYQETQYF
V: TRBV7-2; J: TRBJ1-2; CDR3: CASSLGGGNYGYTF
V: TRBV10-3; J: TRBJ1-2; CDR3: CAISGDRESGYTF
V: TRBV4-3; J: TRBJ1-5; CDR3: CASSQGQGSNGNQPQHF
V: TRBV7-6; J: TRBJ2-2; CDR3: CASSPSGGADGELFF
V: TRBV5-4; J: TRBJ2-2; CDR3: CASSPWGAGNTGELFF
V: TRBV27; J: TRBJ2-3; CDR3: CASSLSSRGSTDTQYF
V: TRBV7-9; J: TRBJ2-7; CDR3: CASSLAPRTGRYEQYF